This record covers a single T cell receptor beta chain. Its antigen is not known. Unmatched junction bases numbered 9, after V lost 8 bases and J lost 2 bases. The CDR3 extends over 16 amino acids. In germline, CDR1 is SGHAT, CDR2 FQNNGV. This specimen comes from a study of cytomegalovirus exposure and HLA in healthy donors. Findings and caveats of the study: HLA alleles showed associations with 15,000 to 20,000 TCR beta sequences in a later analysis, at a 0.05 false discovery rate.

The PCR ran on 60 Vbeta and 13 Jbeta primers. Some clones are missing from TCRdb's copy, which holds only in-frame ones; the method was immunoSEQ multiplex PCR. The repertoire holds around 200,000 clones, with 80% to 90% as singletons. The chain combines TRBV11-2 with TRBJ2-3; 11 positions match TRBD2. The sample taken for sequencing was PBMCs. The TCR comes from a young woman in good health and CMV-seronegative. The CDR3 region is CASRSGLAADTDTQYF. For the CDR3, the DNA is TGTGCCAGCCGATCGGGACTAGCGGCAGACACAGATACGCAGTATTTT.